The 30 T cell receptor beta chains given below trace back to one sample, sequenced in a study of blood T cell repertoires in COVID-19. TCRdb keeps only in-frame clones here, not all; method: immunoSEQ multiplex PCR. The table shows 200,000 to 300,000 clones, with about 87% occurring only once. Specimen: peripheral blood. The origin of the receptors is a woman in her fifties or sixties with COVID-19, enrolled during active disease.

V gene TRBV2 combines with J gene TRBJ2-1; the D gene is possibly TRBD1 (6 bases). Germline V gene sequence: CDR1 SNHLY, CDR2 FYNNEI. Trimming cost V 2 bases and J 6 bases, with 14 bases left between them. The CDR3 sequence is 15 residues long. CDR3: CASSESQGIGNEQFF. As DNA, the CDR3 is TGTGCCAGCAGTGAAAGTCAGGGGATAGGCAATGAGCAGTTCTTC.

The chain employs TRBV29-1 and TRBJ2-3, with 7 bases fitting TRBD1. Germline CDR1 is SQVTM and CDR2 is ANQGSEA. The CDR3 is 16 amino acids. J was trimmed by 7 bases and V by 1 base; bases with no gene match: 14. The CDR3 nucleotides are TGCAGCGTTGAAGTTGGGCCGAGGGGGCATATTTATACGCAGTATTTT. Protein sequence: CSVEVGPRGHIYTQYF.

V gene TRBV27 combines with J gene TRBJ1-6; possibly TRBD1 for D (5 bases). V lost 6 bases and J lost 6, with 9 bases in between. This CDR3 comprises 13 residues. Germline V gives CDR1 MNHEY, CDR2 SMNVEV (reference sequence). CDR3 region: CASRQGGNSPLHF. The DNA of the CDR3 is TGTGCCAGCAGGCAGGGTGGTAATTCACCCCTCCACTTT.

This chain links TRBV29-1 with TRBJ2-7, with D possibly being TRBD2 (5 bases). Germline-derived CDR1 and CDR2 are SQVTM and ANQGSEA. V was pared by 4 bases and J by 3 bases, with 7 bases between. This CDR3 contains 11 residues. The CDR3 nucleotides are TGCAGCGTTGCACGGGGCTACGAGCAGTACTTC. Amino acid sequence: CSVARGYEQYF.

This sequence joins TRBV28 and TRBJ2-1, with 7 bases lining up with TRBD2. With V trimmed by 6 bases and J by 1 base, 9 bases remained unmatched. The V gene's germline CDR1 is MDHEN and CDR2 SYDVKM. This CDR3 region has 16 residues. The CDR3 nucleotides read TGTGCCAGCAGCCCGCCGCTAGCGGAGTCCTACAATGAGCAGTTCTTC. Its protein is CASSPPLAESYNEQFF.

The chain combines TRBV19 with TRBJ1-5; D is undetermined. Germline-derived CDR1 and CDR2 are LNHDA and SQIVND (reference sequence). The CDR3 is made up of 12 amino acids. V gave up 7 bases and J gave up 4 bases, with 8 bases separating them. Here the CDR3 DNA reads TGTGCCAGTACTAGGTGGAATCAGCCCCAGCATTTT. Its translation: CASTRWNQPQHF.

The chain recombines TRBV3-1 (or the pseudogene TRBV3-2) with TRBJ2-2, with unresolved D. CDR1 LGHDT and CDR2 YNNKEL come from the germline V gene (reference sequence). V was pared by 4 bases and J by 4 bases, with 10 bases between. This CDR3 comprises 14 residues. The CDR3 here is CASSPPGVTGELFF. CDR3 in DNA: TGTGCCAGCAGCCCCCCGGGTGTCACCGGGGAGCTGTTTTTT.

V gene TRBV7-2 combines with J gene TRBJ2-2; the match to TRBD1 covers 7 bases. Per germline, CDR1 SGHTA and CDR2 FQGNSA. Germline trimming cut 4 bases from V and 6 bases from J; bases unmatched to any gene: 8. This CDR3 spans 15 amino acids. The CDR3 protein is CASSWGQFRSGELFF. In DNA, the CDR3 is TGTGCCAGCAGCTGGGGACAGTTCAGATCCGGGGAGCTGTTTTTT.

CDR3 residues: CASSFSSRQYYTF. CDR3 DNA sequence: TGTGCCAGCAGTTTCAGCTCTCGACAATACTACACCTTC. The chain recombines TRBV28 with TRBJ1-2, with D unresolved. The V gene's germline CDR1 is MDHEN and CDR2 SYDVKM. This CDR3 spans 13 amino acids. Trimming pared 3 bases from V and 10 bases from J, leaving 15 bases between.

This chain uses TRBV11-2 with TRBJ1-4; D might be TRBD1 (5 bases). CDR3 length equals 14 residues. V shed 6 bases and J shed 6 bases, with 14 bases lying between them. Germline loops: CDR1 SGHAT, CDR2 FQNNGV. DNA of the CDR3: TGTGCCAGCAGTCAGCGGGGCAATGATGAAAAACTGTTTTTT. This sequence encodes CASSQRGNDEKLFF. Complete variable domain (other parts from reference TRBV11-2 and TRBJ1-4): EAGVAQSPRYKIIEKRQSVAFWCNPISGHATLYWYQQILGQGPKLLIQFQNNGVVDDSQLPKDRFSAERLKGVDSTLKIQPAKLEDSAVYLCASSQRGNDEKLFFGSGTQLSVL.

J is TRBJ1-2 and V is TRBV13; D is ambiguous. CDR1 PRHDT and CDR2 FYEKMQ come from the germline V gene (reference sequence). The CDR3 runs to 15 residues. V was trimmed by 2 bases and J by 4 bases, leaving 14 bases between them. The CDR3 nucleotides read TGTGCCAGCAGCTTAAAGCGTCCCGCGGGCTATGGCTACACCTTC. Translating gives CASSLKRPAGYGYTF.

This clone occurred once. The CDR3 bases are TGTGCCAGCAGCGGGACAGCAGGATACTTTAGCACAGATACGCAGTATTTT. This codes for CASSGTAGYFSTDTQYF. The chain couples TRBV28 to TRBJ2-3; 7 positions agree with TRBD1. This CDR3 comprises 17 residues. Germline CDR1 reads MDHEN; CDR2 reads SYDVKM. J lost 0 bases, V lost 6 bases, and 12 bases had no gene match.

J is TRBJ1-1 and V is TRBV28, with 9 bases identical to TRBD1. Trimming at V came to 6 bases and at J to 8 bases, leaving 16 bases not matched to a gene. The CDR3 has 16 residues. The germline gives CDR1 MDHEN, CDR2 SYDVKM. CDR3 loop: CASSRPFRGQGPEAFF. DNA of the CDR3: TGTGCCAGCAGCCGTCCCTTTCGGGGACAGGGACCCGAAGCTTTCTTT. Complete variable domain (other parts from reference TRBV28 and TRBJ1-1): DVKVTQSSRYLVKRTGEKVFLECVQDMDHENMFWYRQDPGLGLRLIYFSYDVKMKEKGDIPEGYSVSREKKERFSLILESASTNQTSMYLCASSRPFRGQGPEAFFGQGTRLTVV.

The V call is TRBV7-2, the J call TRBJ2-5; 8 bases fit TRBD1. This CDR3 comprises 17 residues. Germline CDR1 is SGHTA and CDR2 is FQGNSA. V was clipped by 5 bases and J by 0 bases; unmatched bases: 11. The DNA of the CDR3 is TGTGCCAGCAGCCCCTCTCCCCGGACAGGGTACCAAGAGACCCAGTACTTC. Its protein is CASSPSPRTGYQETQYF. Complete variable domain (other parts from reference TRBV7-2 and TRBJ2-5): GAGVSQSPSNKVTEKGKDVELRCDPISGHTALYWYRQSLGQGLEFLIYFQGNSAPDKSGLPSDRFSAERTGGSVSTLTIQRTQQEDSAVYLCASSPSPRTGYQETQYFGPGTRLLVL.

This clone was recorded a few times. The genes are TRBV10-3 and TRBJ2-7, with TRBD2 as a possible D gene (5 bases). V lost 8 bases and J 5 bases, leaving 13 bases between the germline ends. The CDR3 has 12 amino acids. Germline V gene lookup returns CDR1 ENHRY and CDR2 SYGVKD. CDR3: CAIGPRGDEQYF. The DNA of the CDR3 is TGTGCCATCGGCCCCCGGGGTGACGAGCAGTACTTC.

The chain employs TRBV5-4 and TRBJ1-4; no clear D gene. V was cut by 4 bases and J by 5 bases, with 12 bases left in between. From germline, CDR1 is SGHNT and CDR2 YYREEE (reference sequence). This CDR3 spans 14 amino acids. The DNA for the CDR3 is TGTGCCAGCAGCCCGCGGTCCGGAAATGAAAAACTGTTTTTT. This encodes CASSPRSGNEKLFF. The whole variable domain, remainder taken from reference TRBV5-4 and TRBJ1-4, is ETGVTQSPTHLIKTRGQQVTLRCSSQSGHNTVSWYQQALGQGPQFIFQYYREEENGRGNFPPRFSGLQFPNYSSELNVNALELDDSALYLCASSPRSGNEKLFFGSGTQLSVL.

The CDR3 spells CASGGGPTGSALHF. The CDR3 nucleotides read TGTGCCAGCGGGGGGGGGCCGACAGGTTCGGCCCTCCACTTT. This rearrangement joins TRBV6-5 to TRBJ1-6; a possible D gene is TRBD1 (6 bases). Trimming cost V 8 bases and J 14 bases, with 22 bases left between them. The CDR3 totals 14 residues. Germline CDR1 MNHEY, CDR2 SVGAGI.

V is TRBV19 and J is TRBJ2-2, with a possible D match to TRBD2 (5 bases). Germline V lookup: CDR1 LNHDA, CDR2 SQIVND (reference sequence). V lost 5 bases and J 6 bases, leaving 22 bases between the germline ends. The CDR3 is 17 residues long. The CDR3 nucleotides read TGTGCCAGTAGTTCCCGTGGCGGGCCAAATCCCGCCGGGGAGCTGTTTTTT. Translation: CASSSRGGPNPAGELFF.

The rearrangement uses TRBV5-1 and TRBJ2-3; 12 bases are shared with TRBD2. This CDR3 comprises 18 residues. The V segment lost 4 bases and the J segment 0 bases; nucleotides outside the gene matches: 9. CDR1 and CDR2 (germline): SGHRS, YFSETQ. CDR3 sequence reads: CASSPATSGGRSTDTQYF. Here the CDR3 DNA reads TGCGCCAGCAGCCCGGCGACTAGCGGGGGCCGTAGCACAGATACGCAGTATTTT.

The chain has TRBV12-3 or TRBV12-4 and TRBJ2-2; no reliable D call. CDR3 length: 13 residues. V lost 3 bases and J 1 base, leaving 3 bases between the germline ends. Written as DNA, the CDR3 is TGTGCCAGCAGTTTCGGGAACACCGGGGAGCTGTTTTTT. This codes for CASSFGNTGELFF.

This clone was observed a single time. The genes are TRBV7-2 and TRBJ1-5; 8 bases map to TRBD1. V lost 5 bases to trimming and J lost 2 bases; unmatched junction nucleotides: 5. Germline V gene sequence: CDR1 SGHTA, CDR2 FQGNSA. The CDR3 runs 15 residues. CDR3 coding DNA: TGTGCCAGCAGCGCGACAGGGGTTGGCAATCAGCCCCAGCATTTT. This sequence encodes CASSATGVGNQPQHF.

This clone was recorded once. The CDR3 reads CASTPLPHTYEQYF. CDR3 coding DNA: TGTGCCAGCACCCCCCTGCCCCACACCTACGAGCAGTACTTC. The V call is TRBV27, the J call TRBJ2-7; D not resolved. CDR1 MNHEY and CDR2 SMNVEV come from the germline V gene (reference sequence). V dropped 7 bases and J dropped 2 bases, with 15 bases sitting between them. The CDR3 length is 14 residues.

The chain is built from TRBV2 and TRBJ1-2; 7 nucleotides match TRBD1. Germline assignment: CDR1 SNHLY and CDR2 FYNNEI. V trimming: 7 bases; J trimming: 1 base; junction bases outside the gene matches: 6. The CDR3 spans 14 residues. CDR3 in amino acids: CASTPDRRNYGYTF. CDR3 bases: TGTGCCAGCACCCCGGACAGGCGTAACTATGGCTACACCTTC.

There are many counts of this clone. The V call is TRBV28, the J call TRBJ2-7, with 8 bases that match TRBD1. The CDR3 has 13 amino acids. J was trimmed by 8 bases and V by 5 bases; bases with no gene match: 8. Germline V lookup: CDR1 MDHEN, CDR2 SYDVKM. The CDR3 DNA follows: TGTGCCAGCAGTCGTGGGACAGGTAGCAAGCAGTACTTC. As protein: CASSRGTGSKQYF.

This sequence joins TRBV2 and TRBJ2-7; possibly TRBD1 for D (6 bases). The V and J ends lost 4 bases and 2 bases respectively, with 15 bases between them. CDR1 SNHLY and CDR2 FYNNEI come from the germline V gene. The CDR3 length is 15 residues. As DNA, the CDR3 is TGTGCCAGCAGTGTAAGGGGGAGCGGCCCCTACGAGCAGTACTTC. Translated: CASSVRGSGPYEQYF.

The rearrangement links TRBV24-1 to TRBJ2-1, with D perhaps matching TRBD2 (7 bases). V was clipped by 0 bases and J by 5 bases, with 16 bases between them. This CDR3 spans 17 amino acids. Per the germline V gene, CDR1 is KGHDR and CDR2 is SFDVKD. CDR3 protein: CATSDLPHRAGDNEQFF. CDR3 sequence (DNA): TGTGCCACCAGTGATTTGCCCCACAGGGCGGGGGACAATGAGCAGTTCTTC.

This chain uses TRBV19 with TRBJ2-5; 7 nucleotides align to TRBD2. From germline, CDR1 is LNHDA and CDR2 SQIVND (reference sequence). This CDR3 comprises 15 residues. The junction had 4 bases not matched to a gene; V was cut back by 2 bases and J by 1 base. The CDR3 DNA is TGTGCCAGTAGTATACGGGCTAGCGGCCAAGAGACCCAGTACTTC. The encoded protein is CASSIRASGQETQYF.

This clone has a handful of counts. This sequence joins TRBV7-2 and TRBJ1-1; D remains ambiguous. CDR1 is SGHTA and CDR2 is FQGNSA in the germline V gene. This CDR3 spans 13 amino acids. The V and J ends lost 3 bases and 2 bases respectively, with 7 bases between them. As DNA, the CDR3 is TGTGCCAGCAGCTTGCAGGTTAACACTGAAGCTTTCTTT. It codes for CASSLQVNTEAFF. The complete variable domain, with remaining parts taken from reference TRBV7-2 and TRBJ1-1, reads GAGVSQSPSNKVTEKGKDVELRCDPISGHTALYWYRQSLGQGLEFLIYFQGNSAPDKSGLPSDRFSAERTGGSVSTLTIQRTQQEDSAVYLCASSLQVNTEAFFGQGTRLTVV.

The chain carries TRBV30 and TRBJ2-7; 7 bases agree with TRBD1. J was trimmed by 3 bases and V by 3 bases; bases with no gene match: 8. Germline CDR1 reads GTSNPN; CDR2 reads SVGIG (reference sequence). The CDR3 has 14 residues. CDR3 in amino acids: CAWRNPGQRYEQYF. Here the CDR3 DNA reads TGTGCCTGGAGGAATCCGGGACAGCGCTACGAGCAGTACTTC.

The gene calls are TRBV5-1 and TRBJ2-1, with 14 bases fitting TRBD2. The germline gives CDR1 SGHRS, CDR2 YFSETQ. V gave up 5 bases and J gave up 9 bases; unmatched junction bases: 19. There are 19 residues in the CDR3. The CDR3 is CASRMMTSGTSGSLGEQFF. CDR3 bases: TGCGCCAGCAGAATGATGACCTCCGGGACTAGCGGGAGTCTTGGTGAGCAGTTCTTC.